A single sample gave rise to the 32 T cell receptor beta chains below, sequenced in a study of blood T cell dynamics during melanoma immunotherapy. Time point described: pre-treatment baseline. Measured with immunoSEQ multiplex PCR; TCRdb has only the in-frame clones, and not every one. This sample carries under 6,500 clones, nearly 90% of them seen once, and the ten largest clones take roughly 3.3%. The sample here was blood, taken from a patient treated with checkpoint blockade. These receptors were collected from a human donor with melanoma.

The rearrangement joins TRBV2 to TRBJ2-7; tentatively, D is TRBD1 or TRBD2 (5 bases each). The CDR3 is made up of 12 amino acids. Germline loops: CDR1 SNHLY, CDR2 FYNNEI. V dropped 8 bases and J dropped 4 bases, with 12 bases sitting between them. CDR3 loop: CASSRDLYEQYF. CDR3 nucleotide sequence: TGTGCCAGCTCAAGGGACCTTTACGAGCAGTACTTC.

The chain carries TRBV7-9 and TRBJ1-1; D is ambiguous. The CDR3 contains 14 residues. Germline V gene data show CDR1 as SEHNR and CDR2 as FQNEAQ (reference sequence). V lost 3 bases to trimming and J lost 0 bases, with 8 bases between them. The CDR3 spells CASSFGAMNTEAFF. As DNA, the CDR3 is TGTGCCAGCAGCTTCGGAGCAATGAACACTGAAGCTTTCTTT.

This chain connects TRBV7-2 to TRBJ2-2; D gene unclear. The CDR3 sequence is 13 residues long. Looked up from germline, CDR1 is SGHTA and CDR2 is FQGNSA. Between the trimmed V and J ends, which lost 3 bases and 5 bases, there was a span of 7 bases. CDR3 sequence: CASSLYGTGELFF. The DNA of the CDR3 is TGTGCCAGCAGCTTGTACGGGACCGGGGAGCTGTTTTTT.

The chain employs TRBV5-1 and TRBJ1-2; D call uncertain. The V gene's germline CDR1 is SGHRS and CDR2 YFSETQ. This CDR3 comprises 12 residues. Trimming removed 3 bases from V and 0 bases from J, with 3 bases in between. The CDR3 sequence is CASSYTNYGYTF. Written as DNA, the CDR3 is TGCGCCAGCAGCTATACTAACTATGGCTACACCTTC.

The gene calls are TRBV18 and TRBJ2-7; tentative D call: TRBD2 (6 bases). The CDR3 length is 17 residues. Trimming pared 5 bases from V and 1 base from J, leaving 21 bases between. Per the germline V gene, CDR1 is KGHSH and CDR2 is LQKENI. CDR3 bases: TGTGCCAGCTCAACCTCAGTCGGAAACGGAGGGTCCTACGAGCAGTACTTC. Protein sequence: CASSTSVGNGGSYEQYF.

The V gene is TRBV5-6, the J gene TRBJ2-1, with D possibly matching TRBD2 (6 bases). V lost 4 bases to trimming and J lost 7 bases, with 15 bases between them. The CDR3 length is 14 residues. Germline CDR1 is SGHDT and CDR2 is YYEEEE. CDR3 DNA sequence: TGTGCCAGCAGCCGCGTCGGGGGAATTAATGAGCAGTTCTTC. This gives the protein CASSRVGGINEQFF. The complete variable domain, with remaining parts taken from reference TRBV5-6 and TRBJ2-1, reads DAGVTQSPTHLIKTRGQQVTLRCSPKSGHDTVSWYQQALGQGPQFIFQYYEEEERQRGNFPDRFSGHQFPNYSSELNVNALLLGDSALYLCASSRVGGINEQFFGPGTRLTVL.

This clone was detected once. The rearrangement links TRBV7-9 to TRBJ1-2; no clear D gene. This CDR3 has 14 residues. The germline gives CDR1 SEHNR, CDR2 FQNEAQ (reference sequence). Trimming left V 3 bases short and J 2 bases short, with 10 bases between. CDR3 sequence: CASSFDGSNYGYTF. CDR3 nucleotides: TGTGCCAGCAGCTTTGACGGGTCAAACTATGGCTACACCTTC.

The chain is built from TRBV18 and TRBJ2-7, with D hard to call. This CDR3 has 15 residues. The germline CDR1 and CDR2 sequences are KGHSH and LQKENI. The ends were cut back, 2 bases at V and 6 bases at J, with 17 bases in the middle. CDR3 DNA: TGTGCCAGCTCACCATCCGTTGCCACCCTAAGCGAGCAGTACTTC. Translating it yields CASSPSVATLSEQYF.

The V call is TRBV30, the J call TRBJ2-3; D perhaps matches TRBD2 (7 bases). Trimming left V 1 base short and J 4 bases short, with 15 bases between. The CDR3 totals 15 residues. CDR1 is GTSNPN, CDR2 SVGIG, per germline (reference sequence). The CDR3 spells CAWSGEGGLADTQYF. CDR3 coding DNA: TGTGCCTGGAGTGGGGAGGGGGGCCTAGCAGATACGCAGTATTTT.

This clone was picked up one time. This sequence joins TRBV11-2 and TRBJ1-4; D unclear. V lost 6 bases and J 8 bases, leaving 13 bases between the germline ends. The CDR3 extends over 13 amino acids. The germline gives CDR1 SGHAT, CDR2 FQNNGV. The chain's CDR3 is CASRGIKKEKLFF. In DNA form, the CDR3 reads TGTGCCAGCAGGGGGATTAAAAAGGAAAAACTGTTTTTT.

The genes are TRBV2 and TRBJ2-3, with TRBD1 as a possible D gene (6 bases). The CDR3 has 14 amino acids. The V and J ends lost 6 bases and 1 base respectively, with 11 bases between them. Germline V CDR1 and CDR2: SNHLY, FYNNEI. The DNA of the CDR3 is TGTGCCAGCAGGTACCGACAGGGCACAGATACGCAGTATTTT. Protein sequence: CASRYRQGTDTQYF.

The chain is built from TRBV5-6 and TRBJ2-7, with D unclear. The germline gives CDR1 SGHDT, CDR2 YYEEEE. The germline V and J ends were trimmed by 2 bases and 0 bases, with 9 bases remaining between them. The CDR3 length is 14 residues. The CDR3 nucleotides read TGTGCCAGCAGCTTCCGCCGGTCCTCCTACGAGCAGTACTTC. Encoded protein: CASSFRRSSYEQYF.

V and J are TRBV15 and TRBJ2-7, with 9 bases that match TRBD1. The V gene end was trimmed by 3 bases and the J gene end by 5 bases; junction bases not matched to a gene: 8. This CDR3 is built from 15 residues. Germline CDR1 is LNHNV and CDR2 is YYDKDF (reference sequence). CDR3 nucleotides: TGTGCCACCAGCAGTACCGGGACAGGGCTGCACGAGCAGTACTTC. It is translated as CATSSTGTGLHEQYF.

V is TRBV7-3 and J is TRBJ2-2, with D perhaps matching TRBD2 (6 bases). The CDR3 covers 14 residues. The germline CDR1 and CDR2 sequences are SGHTA and FQGTGA. V shed 5 bases and J shed 1 base, with 8 bases lying between them. In nucleotides, the CDR3 is TGTGCCAGCAGCCCGGGACTGAACACCGGGGAGCTGTTTTTT. It translates to CASSPGLNTGELFF.

V gene TRBV19 combines with J gene TRBJ2-1; 7 positions match TRBD2. Losses at the gene ends were 5 bases for V and 5 bases for J; bases not matched to a gene: 9. The CDR3 is 15 amino acids. In germline, CDR1 is LNHDA, CDR2 SQIVND (reference sequence). Here the CDR3 reads CASSSASSGNNEQFF. CDR3 coding DNA: TGTGCCAGTAGTTCCGCCTCTAGCGGAAACAATGAGCAGTTCTTC.

In its sample, this clone was seen once. The chain recombines TRBV15 with TRBJ1-3; D gene unclear. The CDR3 is 14 residues long. With 3 bases removed from V and 6 bases from J, the gap between germline ends came to 12 bases. Germline V gene lookup returns CDR1 LNHNV and CDR2 YYDKDF (reference sequence). CDR3 sequence reads: CATSSLAQQNTIYF. CDR3 bases: TGTGCCACCAGCAGTTTGGCCCAGCAAAACACCATATATTTT.

The chain links TRBV10-2 to TRBJ2-1, with a weak D call TRBD1 (6 bases). Germline CDR1 WSHSY, CDR2 SAAADI. Trimming stripped 6 bases from V and 7 bases from J, with 19 bases between. The CDR3 runs 15 residues. The CDR3 loop is CASRLSGTQGNEQFF. DNA of the CDR3: TGCGCCAGCAGGTTATCCGGGACCCAGGGGAATGAGCAGTTCTTC.

This chain joins TRBV5-1 and TRBJ1-1; no clear D gene. The CDR3 covers 15 residues. The V and J ends lost 0 bases and 1 base respectively, with 10 bases between them. CDR1 is SGHRS, CDR2 YFSETQ, per germline. In DNA, the CDR3 is TGCGCCAGCAGCTTGGATTACAGCGGGAACACTGAAGCTTTCTTT. This gives the protein CASSLDYSGNTEAFF. The entire variable domain, with the rest obtained from reference TRBV5-1 and TRBJ1-1, is as follows: KAGVTQTPRYLIKTRGQQVTLSCSPISGHRSVSWYQQTPGQGLQFLFEYFSETQRNKGNFPGRFSGRQFSNSRSEMNVSTLELGDSALYLCASSLDYSGNTEAFFGQGTRLTVV.

The rearrangement uses TRBV4-2 and TRBJ2-7; D not certain. The CDR3 length is 13 residues. Germline-derived CDR1 and CDR2 are LGHNA and YNFKEQ. Trimming took off 0 bases at V and 6 bases at J, with 9 bases between the two ends. CDR3 region: CASSQESGGEQYF. For the CDR3, the DNA is TGTGCCAGCAGCCAAGAGTCCGGCGGCGAGCAGTACTTC.

This clone was detected once. The gene calls are TRBV6-5 and TRBJ1-6, with no clear D. CDR3 length equals 15 residues. Germline lookup yields CDR1 MNHEY and CDR2 SVGAGI. Trimming cost V 5 bases and J 10 bases, with 18 bases left between them. The CDR3, as DNA: TGTGCCAGCAGTAGATCCAGCATAAACCCCTCACCCCTCCACTTT. It yields the protein CASSRSSINPSPLHF.

CDR3 DNA sequence: TGTGCCAGTAGTATTAGGGAGAGCTACGAGCAGTACTTC. Amino acid sequence: CASSIRESYEQYF. The rearrangement uses TRBV19 and TRBJ2-7, with D possibly TRBD2 on 5 matching bases. CDR3 size: 13 residues. Germline V CDR1 and CDR2: LNHDA, SQIVND (reference sequence). Trimming pared 3 bases from V and 3 bases from J, leaving 9 bases between.

In the case of this clone: Other DNA sequences in the sample encode the same CDR3. This rearrangement joins TRBV5-1 to TRBJ2-5; possibly TRBD1 for D (6 bases). V lost 4 bases and J lost 5, with 15 bases in between. The CDR3 is 14 residues long. CDR1 and CDR2 from the germline V gene are SGHRS and YFSETQ. In nucleotides, the CDR3 is TGCGCCAGCAGCCCCGGACAGACGGGGGAGACCCAGTACTTC. Protein product: CASSPGQTGETQYF.

The chain recombines TRBV11-2 with TRBJ2-3, with a tentative D call TRBD2 (5 bases). Trimming removed 4 bases from V and 2 bases from J, with 16 bases in between. The CDR3 is made up of 16 amino acids. Germline V gene lookup returns CDR1 SGHAT and CDR2 FQNNGV. The CDR3: CASSSSPTRATDTQYF. As DNA, the CDR3 is TGTGCCAGCAGCTCCAGCCCCACGCGGGCCACAGATACGCAGTATTTT.

This chain links TRBV7-6 with TRBJ2-5; 8 bases match TRBD2. Trimming at V came to 5 bases and at J to 5 bases, leaving 13 bases not matched to a gene. Germline loops: CDR1 SGHVS, CDR2 FNYEAQ. The CDR3 is 16 residues long. The CDR3 bases are TGTGCCAGCAGCCTCGCCACCGGGGGGGCGATTGAGACCCAGTACTTC. Residues: CASSLATGGAIETQYF.

The chain is built from TRBV5-1 and TRBJ2-2; 10 bases fit TRBD2. CDR1 and CDR2 from the germline V gene are SGHRS and YFSETQ. Unmatched junction bases numbered 12, after V lost 2 bases and J lost 8 bases. The CDR3 covers 17 residues. CDR3 sequence: CASSFETSGPSSGELFF. CDR3 sequence (DNA): TGCGCCAGCAGCTTTGAGACTAGCGGGCCCTCCTCGGGGGAGCTGTTTTTT.

The V gene is TRBV30, the J gene TRBJ2-3; D call uncertain. The CDR3 consists of 14 residues. The germline V gene encodes CDR1 GTSNPN and CDR2 SVGIG (reference sequence). Trimming cost V 0 bases and J 1 base, with 8 bases left between them. This CDR3 is CAWSVGSRTDTQYF. The CDR3 DNA reads as TGTGCCTGGAGTGTCGGTTCCCGCACAGATACGCAGTATTTT.

The CDR3 sequence is CASTYSWTGSGGNYGYTF. DNA for the CDR3: TGCGCCAGCACCTATTCCTGGACAGGGAGTGGAGGTAACTATGGCTACACCTTC. The chain combines TRBV4-1 with TRBJ1-2; 8 nucleotides line up with TRBD1. With V trimmed by 7 bases and J by 1 base, 17 bases remained unmatched. Germline V gene data show CDR1 as MGHRA and CDR2 as YSYEKL. The CDR3 is 18 residues long.

This CDR3 reads CASSLNAGYNTIYF. The CDR3 region has the DNA TGTGCCAGCAGTTTAAACGCAGGGTACAACACCATATATTTT. The chain uses TRBV7-2 and TRBJ1-3, with a weak D call TRBD1 (5 bases). The germline V gene encodes CDR1 SGHTA and CDR2 FQGNSA. Trimming stripped 6 bases from V and 7 bases from J, with 16 bases between. The CDR3 length is 14 residues.

A single count supports this clone. The chain uses TRBV29-1 and TRBJ1-1; 9 bases map to TRBD1. The CDR3 contains 12 residues. CDR1 SQVTM and CDR2 ANQGSEA come from the germline V gene. The V segment lost 6 bases and the J segment 5 bases; nucleotides outside the gene matches: 4. The CDR3 nucleotides are TGCAGCGTGGGGACAGGGCGGACTGAAGCTTTCTTT. Its protein product is CSVGTGRTEAFF.

V gene TRBV5-1 combines with J gene TRBJ2-1; D is undetermined. The CDR3 runs 15 residues. Trimming left V 2 bases short and J 3 bases short, with 12 bases between. Germline CDR1 is SGHRS and CDR2 is YFSETQ. CDR3 loop: CASSFGNDGYNEQFF. CDR3 bases: TGCGCCAGCAGCTTTGGGAATGACGGCTACAATGAGCAGTTCTTC.

The chain combines TRBV19 with TRBJ1-5, with TRBD1 matching 10 bases. The CDR3 covers 14 residues. J lost 5 bases, V lost 6 bases, and 4 bases had no gene match. From germline, CDR1 is LNHDA and CDR2 SQIVND (reference sequence). For the CDR3, the DNA is TGTGCCAGTAGGATGGGACAGGGGTATCAGCCCCAGCATTTT. This translates into CASRMGQGYQPQHF.

The chain employs TRBV7-2 and TRBJ1-1; D remains unclear. CDR1 is SGHTA and CDR2 is FQGNSA in the germline V gene. This CDR3 is 14 amino acids long. Deletions cut 7 bases from V and 1 base from J, with 13 bases between. The CDR3 loop reads CASTPQISNTEAFF. The CDR3 region has the DNA TGTGCCAGCACCCCCCAAATCTCGAACACTGAAGCTTTCTTT.